This entry is about one T cell receptor (beta chain). Its antigen is currently unknown. This specimen comes from a study of regulatory T cells in long-lasting Graves disease. Study-wide points: Persistent disease showed a preference for TRBV28, TRBJ1-2 and TRBJ2-5.

Regarding time point: newly diagnosed GD, antithyroid drugs for less than 3 months. Extracted PBMC RNA gave rise to the TCR library. EDTA tubes collected approximately 10 milliliters of peripheral blood. Arm-PCR of CDR3 regions and iRepertoire HTBI primers were used to build TCR beta libraries. MiXCR, applied by TCRdb to the multiplex PCR reads, yields one record per CDR3 protein. Of approximately 540,000 distinct CDR3 sequences in the sample, 12% were seen once. J was trimmed by 6 bases and V by 0 bases; bases with no gene match: 6. From germline, CDR1 is PRHDT and CDR2 FYEKMQ (reference sequence). The CDR3 consists of 16 residues. The data also belong to a second study, concerning T cells in Graves' hyperthyroidism and ophthalmopathy. That paper adds: Progression to ophthalmopathy was predicted a median of 6.5 months early.

The receptor was derived from a young woman with Graves disease. The material sequenced was peripheral blood mononuclear cells (PBMCs), taken at new diagnosis, from a patient treated with antithyroid drugs. The chain uses TRBV13 and TRBJ2-7; 12 positions match TRBD1. CDR3 protein: CASSLGPGTGGFEQYF. In nucleotides, the CDR3 is TGTGCCAGCAGCTTAGGACCCGGGACAGGGGGCTTCGAGCAGTACTTC.